This TCR beta chain was captured by sequencing in a study of shared clonotypes between healthy human individuals. Measured with immunoSEQ multiplex PCR; TCRdb has only the in-frame clones, and not every one. Of under 600,000 clones listed, about 96% are singletons. Germline CDR1 is SGHAT and CDR2 is FQNNGV. This CDR3 has 17 amino acids. J gave up 3 bases and V 2 bases, and 11 bases lay outside the gene matches. The TCR sequence derives from a woman aged 30 to 39 in good health. The rearrangement joins TRBV11-2 to TRBJ2-7; 9 nucleotides line up with TRBD1. Material: naive CD4+ T cells sorted from blood. The sample's subset: CD45RA+ positively selected. The CDR3 here is CASSLLETGTGYYEQYF. CDR3 in DNA: TGTGCCAGCAGCTTATTAGAGACCGGGACAGGGTACTACGAGCAGTACTTC.